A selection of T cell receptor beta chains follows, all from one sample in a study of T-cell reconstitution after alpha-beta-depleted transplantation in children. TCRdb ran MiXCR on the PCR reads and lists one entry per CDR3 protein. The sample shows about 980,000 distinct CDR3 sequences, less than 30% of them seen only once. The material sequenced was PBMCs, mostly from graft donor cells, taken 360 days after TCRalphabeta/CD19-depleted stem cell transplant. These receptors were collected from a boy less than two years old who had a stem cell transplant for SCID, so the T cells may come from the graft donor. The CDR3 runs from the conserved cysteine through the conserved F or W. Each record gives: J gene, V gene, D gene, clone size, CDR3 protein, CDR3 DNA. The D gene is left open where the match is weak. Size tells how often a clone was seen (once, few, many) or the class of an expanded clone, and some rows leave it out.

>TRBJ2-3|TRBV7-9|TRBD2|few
CASSPRTSGRNPDTQYF
TGTGCCAGCAGCCCCAGGACTAGCGGGCGCAATCCAGATACGCAGTATTTT
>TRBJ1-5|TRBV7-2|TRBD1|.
CASSPSAGTGRGPQHF
TGTGCCAGCAGCCCGTCCGCCGGGACAGGACGTGGGCCCCAGCATTTT
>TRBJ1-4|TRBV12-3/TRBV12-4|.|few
CASSFGIQRFNEKLFF
TGTGCCAGCAGTTTCGGGATACAGCGATTTAATGAAAAACTGTTTTTT
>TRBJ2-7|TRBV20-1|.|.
CSARGTPIYEQYF
TGCAGTGCCCGCGGGACACCTATCTACGAGCAGTACTTC
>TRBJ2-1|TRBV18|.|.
CASSSGAGDLGQFF
TGTGCCAGCTCTTCAGGTGCAGGGGACTTAGGGCAGTTCTTC
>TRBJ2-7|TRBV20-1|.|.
CSATPARGVNEQYF
TGCAGTGCTACCCCGGCCAGGGGGGTGAACGAGCAGTACTTC
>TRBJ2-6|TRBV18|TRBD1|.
CASSDRQGSTGANVLTF
TGTGCCAGCTCCGACCGACAGGGTAGTACTGGGGCCAACGTCCTGACTTTC
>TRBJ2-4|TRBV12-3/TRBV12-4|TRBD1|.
CASSFFWDRGLAKNIQYF
TGTGCCAGCAGTTTCTTCTGGGACAGGGGGCTAGCCAAAAACATTCAGTACTTC
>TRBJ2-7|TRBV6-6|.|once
CASTRAFSYEQYF
TGTGCCAGCACGCGGGCCTTCTCCTACGAGCAGTACTTC
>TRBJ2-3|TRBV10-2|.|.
CASRDLGQGDTQYF
TGCGCCAGCAGAGACCTAGGGCAGGGAGATACGCAGTATTTT
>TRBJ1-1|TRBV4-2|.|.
CASSEGGRDMAEAFF
TGTGCCAGCAGCGAGGGGGGGCGGGACATGGCTGAAGCTTTCTTT
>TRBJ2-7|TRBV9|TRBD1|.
CASSVGGTGSYEQYF
TGTGCCAGCAGCGTAGGCGGGACAGGGTCCTACGAGCAGTACTTC
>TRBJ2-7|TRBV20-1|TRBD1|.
CSARQGARGEQYF
TGCAGTGCGCGACAGGGGGCGAGAGGCGAGCAGTACTTC
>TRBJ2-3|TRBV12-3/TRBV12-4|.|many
CASSLGFVDTQYF
TGTGCCAGCAGCCTTGGTTTTGTAGATACGCAGTATTTT
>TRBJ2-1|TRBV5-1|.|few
CASSLMGVVNEQFF
TGCGCCAGCAGCTTAATGGGGGTGGTAAATGAGCAGTTCTTC
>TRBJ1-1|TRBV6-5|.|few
CASSYIDTVDTEAFF
TGTGCCAGCAGTTACATCGATACTGTGGACACTGAAGCTTTCTTT
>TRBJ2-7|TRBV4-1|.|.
CASSQEGIGGSSYEQYF
TGCGCCAGCAGCCAAGAGGGTATCGGCGGAAGCTCCTACGAGCAGTACTTC
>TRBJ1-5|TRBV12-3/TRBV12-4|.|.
CASTTQGYSNQPQHF
TGTGCCAGCACCACGCAGGGGTATAGCAATCAGCCCCAGCATTTT
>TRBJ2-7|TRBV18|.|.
CASSPSTGGNEQYF
TGTGCCAGCTCTCCCAGTACGGGGGGCAATGAGCAGTACTTC
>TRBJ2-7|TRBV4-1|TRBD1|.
CASSPGTGPSYEQYF
TGCGCCAGCAGCCCCGGGACAGGCCCTTCCTACGAGCAGTACTTC
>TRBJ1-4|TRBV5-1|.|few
CASSLGAATNEKLFF
TGCGCCAGCAGCTTGGGGGCAGCAACTAATGAAAAACTGTTTTTT
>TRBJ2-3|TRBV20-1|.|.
CSARGTGRPDTQYF
TGCAGTGCCCGGGGAACAGGGCGCCCAGATACGCAGTATTTT
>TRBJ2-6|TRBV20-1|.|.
CSAYGGLSGANVLTF
TGCAGTGCTTACGGGGGACTTAGTGGGGCCAACGTCCTGACTTTC
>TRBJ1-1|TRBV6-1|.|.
CASGVRRNTEAFF
TGTGCCAGCGGGGTTAGGCGGAACACTGAAGCTTTCTTT
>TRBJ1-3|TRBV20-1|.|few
CSASPAGGANGNTIYF
TGCAGTGCTAGCCCCGCCGGGGGGGCTAATGGGAACACCATATATTTT
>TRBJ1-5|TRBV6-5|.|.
CASSPTGSHQPQHF
TGTGCCAGCAGCCCAACAGGGAGTCATCAGCCCCAGCATTTT
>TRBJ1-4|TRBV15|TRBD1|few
CATSRRQGYEKLFF
TGTGCCACCAGCAGGAGACAGGGGTATGAAAAACTGTTTTTT
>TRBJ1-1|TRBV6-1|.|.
CASRPQGAMNTEAFF
TGTGCCAGCAGGCCCCAGGGAGCCATGAACACTGAAGCTTTCTTT
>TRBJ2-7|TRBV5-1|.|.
CASSLALTGTIDDEQYF
TGCGCCAGCAGCCTGGCCCTTACCGGGACAATCGACGACGAGCAGTACTTC
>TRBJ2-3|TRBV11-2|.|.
CASSPWGPVGDTQYF
TGTGCCAGCAGCCCGTGGGGGCCCGTTGGAGATACGCAGTATTTT
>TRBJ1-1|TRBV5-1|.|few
CASSLVRLNTEAFF
TGCGCCAGCAGCTTGGTTCGGTTGAACACTGAAGCTTTCTTT
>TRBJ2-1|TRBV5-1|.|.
CASSLAQGIRALDSSYNEQFF
TGCGCCAGCAGCTTGGCACAGGGTATTCGGGCGTTGGATAGTTCCTACAATGAGCAGTTCTTC
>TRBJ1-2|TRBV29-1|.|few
CSVEDLGRPDYGYTF
TGCAGCGTTGAAGATCTCGGGCGGCCCGACTATGGCTACACCTTC
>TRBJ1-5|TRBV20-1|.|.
CSAIHRESNQPQHF
TGCAGTGCTATACACAGGGAAAGCAATCAGCCCCAGCATTTT
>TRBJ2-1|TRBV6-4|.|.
CASSENGNEQFF
TGTGCCAGCAGTGAGAACGGCAATGAGCAGTTCTTC
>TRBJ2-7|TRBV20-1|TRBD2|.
CSAKRRGDYEQYF
TGCAGTGCCAAGCGGCGGGGGGACTACGAGCAGTACTTC
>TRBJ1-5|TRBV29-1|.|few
CSVVINSNQPQHF
TGCAGCGTTGTAATTAATAGCAATCAGCCCCAGCATTTT
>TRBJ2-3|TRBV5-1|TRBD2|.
CASSRVYSGASTDTQYF
TGCGCCAGCAGCCGAGTATATAGCGGGGCGAGCACAGATACGCAGTATTTT
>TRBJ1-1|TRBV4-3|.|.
CASSQESVGGTEAFF
TGCGCCAGCAGCCAAGAATCCGTCGGGGGCACTGAAGCTTTCTTT
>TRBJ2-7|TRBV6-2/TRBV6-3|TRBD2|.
CASSYESGGPPPYEQYF
TGTGCCAGCAGTTATGAGAGCGGGGGCCCACCCCCCTACGAGCAGTACTTC
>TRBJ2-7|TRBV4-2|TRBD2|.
CASSQASGGFEQYF
TGTGCCAGCAGCCAAGCTAGCGGGGGGTTCGAGCAGTACTTC
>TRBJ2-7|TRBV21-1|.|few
CASSPEGRTGGAYEQYF
TGTGCCAGCAGCCCCGAAGGGAGGACAGGAGGGGCGTACGAGCAGTACTTC
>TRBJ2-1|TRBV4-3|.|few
CASSQDWDARGSYNEQFF
TGCGCCAGCAGCCAAGATTGGGATGCGAGGGGGTCCTACAATGAGCAGTTCTTC
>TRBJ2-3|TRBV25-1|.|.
CASSEYFPSSTDTQYF
TGTGCCAGCAGTGAATATTTTCCCTCTAGCACAGATACGCAGTATTTT
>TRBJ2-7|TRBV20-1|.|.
CSARRPPTGFPYEQYF
TGCAGTGCTAGAAGGCCCCCGACAGGTTTTCCCTACGAGCAGTACTTC
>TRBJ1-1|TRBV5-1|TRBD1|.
CASSKTLGDRGPWNTEAFF
TGCGCCAGCAGCAAAACATTGGGGGACAGGGGGCCTTGGAACACTGAAGCTTTCTTT
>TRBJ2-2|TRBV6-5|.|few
CASSSGRRGLPGELFF
TGTGCCAGCAGTTCCGGACGGCGGGGCCTACCCGGGGAGCTGTTTTTT
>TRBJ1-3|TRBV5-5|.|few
CASSDRGWENTIYF
TGTGCCAGCAGCGACCGTGGTTGGGAAAACACCATATATTTT
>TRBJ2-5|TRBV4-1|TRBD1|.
CASSQDRADRDETQYF
TGCGCCAGCAGCCAAGATCGGGCAGACAGGGATGAGACCCAGTACTTC
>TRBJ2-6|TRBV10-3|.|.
CAISEPSGANVLTF
TGTGCCATCAGTGAACCTTCTGGGGCCAACGTCCTGACTTTC
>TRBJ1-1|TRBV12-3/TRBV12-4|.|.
CASSLPGRGVTEAFF
TGTGCCAGCAGTTTACCGGGGAGGGGGGTCACTGAAGCTTTCTTT
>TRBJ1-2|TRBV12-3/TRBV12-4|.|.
CASSLAQGGNYGYTF
TGTGCCAGCAGTTTAGCTCAGGGAGGAAACTATGGCTACACCTTC
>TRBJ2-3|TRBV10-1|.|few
CASRDDSTDTQYF
TGCGCCAGCAGGGACGACAGCACAGATACGCAGTATTTT
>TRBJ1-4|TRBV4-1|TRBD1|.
CASSRGTGEEKLFF
TGCGCCAGCAGCCGAGGGACAGGGGAAGAAAAACTGTTTTTT
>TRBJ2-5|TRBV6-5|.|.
CASRTLETQYF
TGTGCCAGCAGGACACTAGAGACCCAGTACTTC